Presented here are 7 T cell receptor beta chains from one specimen sequenced in a study of shared clonotypes between healthy human individuals (TCRdb year 2020). The protocol used for the library was the immunoSEQ multiplex PCR assay. The table comes from immuneACCESS by way of TCRdb, which keeps in-frame sequences with V and J called. Part of the clones is missing from these tables; in studies checked, under half for an unresolved V gene and the rest for unknown reasons. This sample is represented by tens of thousands of clones; about 65% of them were singletons. The biggest ten clones account for just over 50% of the sample. The sample comprised memory CD8+ T cells sorted from blood. The sample's cell subset or site label, decoded: CD45RO+ cells pooled with CCR7-negative TemRA cells. Source of these receptors: a man aged 25 to 40 in good health.

J is TRBJ1-1 and V is TRBV6-9, with 7 bases that match TRBD1. Germline V gene sequence: CDR1 MNHGY, CDR2 SVAAGI. Unmatched junction bases numbered 6, after V lost 7 bases and J lost 1 base. The CDR3 totals 14 residues. CDR3 nucleotides: TGTGCCAGCATACAGGGGTTGTGGAACACTGAAGCTTTCTTT. Translation gives CASIQGLWNTEAFF.

This clone was recorded only once. This chain connects TRBV7-9 to TRBJ1-5; D is unresolved. Germline-derived CDR1 and CDR2 are SEHNR and FQNEAQ (reference sequence). Trimming pared 1 base from V and 5 bases from J, leaving 6 bases between. This CDR3 contains 13 residues. In DNA, the CDR3 is TGTGCCAGCAGCTTAGAACCCTATCAGCCCCAGCATTTT. As protein: CASSLEPYQPQHF. The variable domain in full, completed from reference TRBV7-9 and TRBJ1-5, reads DTGVSQNPRHKITKRGQNVTFRCDPISEHNRLYWYRQTLGQGPEFLTYFQNEAQLEKSRLLSDRFSAERPKGSFSTLEIQRTEQGDSAMYLCASSLEPYQPQHFGDGTRLSIL.

This clone occurred a few times. The same CDR3 also results from other DNA sequences found in this sample. The rearrangement uses TRBV6-1 and TRBJ2-2, with D tentatively TRBD1 (5 bases). The CDR3 is 14 amino acids. V shed 1 base and J shed 8 bases, with 11 bases lying between them. Germline V gene lookup returns CDR1 MNHNS and CDR2 SASEGT. The CDR3 loop is CASSEGSGYGELFF. The CDR3 coding sequence is TGTGCCAGCAGTGAAGGGTCAGGGTATGGGGAGCTGTTTTTT.

This clone was observed at least ten times. V is TRBV7-6 and J is TRBJ2-7; D may be TRBD1 (5 bases). V was trimmed by 5 bases and J by 4 bases, leaving 18 bases between them. This CDR3 has 15 residues. In germline, CDR1 is SGHVS, CDR2 FNYEAQ. CDR3 sequence: CASSPEAGLRYEQYF. The DNA of the CDR3 is TGTGCCAGCAGCCCAGAGGCAGGGCTGAGGTACGAGCAGTACTTC.

This clone was detected a few times. The chain uses TRBV2 and TRBJ2-3; weak D call: TRBD1 (6 bases). Per germline, CDR1 SNHLY and CDR2 FYNNEI. This CDR3 region has 13 residues. V was clipped by 4 bases and J by 3 bases, with 8 bases between them. CDR3 nucleotide sequence: TGTGCCAGCAGTGGACAGGCAACAGATACGCAGTATTTT. This encodes CASSGQATDTQYF.

The sample holds many counts of this clone. The rearrangement links TRBV11-3 to TRBJ1-5; D is unresolved. The germline V gene encodes CDR1 SGHNT and CDR2 YENEEA. V lost 1 base and J lost 9, with 19 bases in between. CDR3 size: 16 residues. The CDR3 DNA follows: TGTGCCAGCAGCTTAGTAGTTTGCATAAGTCTACGGCCCCAGCATTTT. This gives the protein CASSLVVCISLRPQHF.

The chain has TRBV15 and TRBJ2-3, with 7 bases aligning to TRBD1. Looked up from germline, CDR1 is LNHNV and CDR2 is YYDKDF (reference sequence). The J segment lost 10 bases and the V segment lost 5 bases, leaving 9 bases of the junction unmatched. The CDR3 length is 13 residues. As DNA, the CDR3 is TGTGCCACCAGCTACAAACAGGGGCTCTCGCAGTATTTT. This gives the protein CATSYKQGLSQYF.